The T cell receptor beta chain under discussion was sequenced for a study of tumor T cells in aggressive B-cell lymphoma. TCRdb keeps only in-frame clones here, not all; method: immunoSEQ multiplex PCR. The repertoire holds about 7,900 clones, about four fifths seen once, with over 5% in the top ten. Between the trimmed V and J ends, which lost 0 bases and 2 bases, there was a span of 8 bases. The V gene's germline CDR1 is SGHRS and CDR2 YFSETQ. CDR3 length: 14 amino acids. This sequence originates from an adult with diffuse large B cell lymphoma. The V call is TRBV5-1, the J call TRBJ1-1; D is undetermined. The sequenced material came from tumor tissue. Written as DNA, the CDR3 is TGCGCCAGCAGCTTGGATACCAGTAACACTGAAGCTTTCTTT. This translates into CASSLDTSNTEAFF.